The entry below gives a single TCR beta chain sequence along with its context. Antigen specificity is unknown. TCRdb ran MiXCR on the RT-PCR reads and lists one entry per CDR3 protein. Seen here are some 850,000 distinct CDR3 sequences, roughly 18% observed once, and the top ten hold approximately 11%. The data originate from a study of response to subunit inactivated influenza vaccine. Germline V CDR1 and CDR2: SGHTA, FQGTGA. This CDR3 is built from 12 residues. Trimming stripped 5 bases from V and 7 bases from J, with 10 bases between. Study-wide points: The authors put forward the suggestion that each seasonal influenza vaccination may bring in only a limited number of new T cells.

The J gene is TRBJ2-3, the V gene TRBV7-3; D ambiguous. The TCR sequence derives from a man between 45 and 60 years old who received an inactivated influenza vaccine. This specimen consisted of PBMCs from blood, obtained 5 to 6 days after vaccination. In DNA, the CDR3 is TGTGCCAGCAGCCAACCTAGAAATACGCAGTATTTT. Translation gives CASSQPRNTQYF. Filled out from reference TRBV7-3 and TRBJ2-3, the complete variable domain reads GAGVSQTPSNKVTEKGKYVELRCDPISGHTALYWYRQSLGQGPEFLIYFQGTGAADDSGLPNDRFFAVRPEGSVSTLKIQRTERGDSAVYLCASSQPRNTQYFGPGTRLTVL.